Listed here are 11 T cell receptor beta chains from one sample, sequenced in a study of T cell responses to AZD1222 COVID-19 vaccine. The assay was immunoSEQ multiplex PCR, and TCRdb's table has in-frame clones only and misses some. The data contain 120,000 to 150,000 clones, nearly 90% of them seen just once; the ten biggest clones take up 5% to 6.5%. This specimen consisted of peripheral blood, obtained 28 days after the second dose of the MenACWY control vaccine. These receptors were taken from an adult who received the MenACWY meningococcal vaccine as a control.

The gene calls are TRBV11-3 and TRBJ2-7; perhaps TRBD2 as D (5 bases). V lost 6 bases to trimming and J lost 11 bases, with 17 bases between them. The CDR3 has 12 residues. The germline gives CDR1 SGHNT, CDR2 YENEEA. The CDR3 spells CASRGSGGSEYF. In DNA form, the CDR3 reads TGTGCCAGCAGGGGGTCGGGCGGGTCAGAGTACTTC.

The chain links TRBV6-5 to TRBJ2-2; weak D call: TRBD1 (5 bases). CDR1 is MNHEY, CDR2 SVGAGI, per germline. The CDR3 is 15 residues long. The ends were cut back, 10 bases at V and 6 bases at J, with 21 bases in the middle. The CDR3 spells CATNVAGSSSGELFF. CDR3 sequence (DNA): TGTGCCACCAACGTGGCAGGGTCAAGCTCCGGGGAGCTGTTTTTT.

This rearrangement joins TRBV28 to TRBJ2-7, with D hard to call. The CDR3 length is 11 residues. Germline-derived CDR1 and CDR2 are MDHEN and SYDVKM. Trimming cost V 7 bases and J 3 bases, with 7 bases left between them. CDR3 bases: TGTGCCAGCATTCGGTACTACGAGCAGTACTTC. Amino acids: CASIRYYEQYF.

This rearrangement joins TRBV29-1 to TRBJ2-1; 8 nucleotides agree with TRBD2. The CDR3 runs to 13 residues. Unmatched junction bases numbered 9, after V lost 4 bases and J lost 10 bases. Germline V gene sequence: CDR1 SQVTM, CDR2 ANQGSEA. In DNA, the CDR3 is TGCAGCGTTGTAACTAGCGGAGTAGAAGAGCAGTTCTTC. Translating gives CSVVTSGVEEQFF.

The genes are TRBV7-2 and TRBJ2-3; 9 nucleotides match TRBD2. V dropped 8 bases and J dropped 7; count of bases not matched to a gene: 13. Per germline, CDR1 SGHTA and CDR2 FQGNSA. The CDR3 totals 15 residues. The CDR3 protein is CASGGGSGGQNTQYF. DNA of the CDR3: TGTGCCAGCGGCGGAGGTAGCGGGGGTCAAAATACGCAGTATTTT.

The J gene is TRBJ2-7, the V gene TRBV10-3; weak D call: TRBD1 (6 bases). V dropped 10 bases and J dropped 6 bases, with 16 bases sitting between them. The CDR3 runs to 12 residues. CDR1 and CDR2 (germline): ENHRY, SYGVKD. Written as DNA, the CDR3 is TGTGCCACCTTACAGGGAGAGGGCGAGCAGTACTTC. It encodes CATLQGEGEQYF.

The chain couples TRBV19 to TRBJ1-5, with TRBD1 matching 7 bases. The V gene's germline CDR1 is LNHDA and CDR2 SQIVND (reference sequence). This CDR3 contains 16 residues. V shed 2 bases, J shed 6 bases, and the junction held 10 bases outside the gene matches. The CDR3 loop is CASSIRISTGSQPQHF. Written as DNA, the CDR3 is TGTGCCAGTAGTATAAGGATATCGACAGGGAGTCAGCCCCAGCATTTT.

The rearrangement joins TRBV6-4 to TRBJ1-2; 8 nucleotides align to TRBD1. V lost 6 bases and J lost 6; bases outside the gene matches: 9. CDR3 length: 14 amino acids. Germline-derived CDR1 and CDR2 are MRHNA and SNTAGT. The CDR3 region is CASRKTGEGDGYTF. For the CDR3, the DNA is TGTGCCAGCAGAAAGACAGGGGAAGGGGATGGCTACACCTTC.

The CDR3 DNA reads TGTGCCAGCAGCCTTCGACAGGGAGGTGAGCAGTTCTTC. Translating it yields CASSLRQGGEQFF. This rearrangement joins TRBV7-8 to TRBJ2-1; D possibly corresponds to TRBD1 (7 bases). V lost 5 bases and J lost 9, with 14 bases in between. Germline V gene data show CDR1 as SGHVS and CDR2 as FQNEAQ. The CDR3 contains 13 residues.

V and J are TRBV6-1 and TRBJ1-4, with TRBD1 identical over 9 bases. CDR1 is MNHNS and CDR2 is SASEGT in the germline V gene. V shed 3 bases and J 8 bases; nucleotides not matched to a gene: 4. The CDR3 is made up of 14 amino acids. CDR3 sequence: CASSDDRGKEKLFF. The DNA of the CDR3 is TGTGCCAGCAGTGACGACAGGGGGAAGGAAAAACTGTTTTTT.

The chain employs TRBV6-6 and TRBJ1-1; D ambiguous. CDR3 size: 13 residues. Germline loops: CDR1 MNHNY, CDR2 SVGAGI (reference sequence). V was shortened by 3 bases and J by 2 bases, with 7 bases between the two germline ends. The CDR3 DNA reads TGTGCCAGCAGTTATTCTGAAAACACTGAAGCTTTCTTT. It specifies CASSYSENTEAFF.